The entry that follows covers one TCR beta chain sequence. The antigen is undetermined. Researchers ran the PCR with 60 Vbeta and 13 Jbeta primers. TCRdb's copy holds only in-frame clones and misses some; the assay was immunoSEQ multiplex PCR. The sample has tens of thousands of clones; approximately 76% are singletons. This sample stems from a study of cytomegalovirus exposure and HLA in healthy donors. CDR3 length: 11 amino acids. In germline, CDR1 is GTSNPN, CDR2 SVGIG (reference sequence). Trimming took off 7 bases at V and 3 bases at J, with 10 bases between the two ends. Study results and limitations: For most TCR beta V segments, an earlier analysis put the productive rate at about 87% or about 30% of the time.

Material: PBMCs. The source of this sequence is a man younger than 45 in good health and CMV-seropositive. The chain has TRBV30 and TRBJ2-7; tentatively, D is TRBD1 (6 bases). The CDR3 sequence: CASQGFYEQYF. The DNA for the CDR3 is TGTGCCTCACAGGGTTTCTACGAGCAGTACTTC.